The 28 T cell receptor beta chains below were found in one sample sequenced in a study of T cell clusters in autoimmune cytopenias. TRB was amplified by touch-down multiplex PCR, primer pools A and B combined. Reanalyzing the multiplex PCR reads, TCRdb keeps one entry per CDR3 protein, without DNA. The sample totals roughly 1,100 distinct CDR3 sequences. About 37,500 genome equivalents of blood DNA were amplified for TRB. The source material was peripheral blood. These receptors were collected from a human donor with an autoimmune cytopenia or autoimmune hepatitis (not recorded which).

This chain connects TRBV10-2 to TRBJ2-5; the D call of TRBD1 rests on TCRdb alone, since no DNA is present to check it. The CDR3 is 13 amino acids. CDR1 and CDR2 from the germline V gene are WSHSY and SAAADI. CDR3 region: CASSVVQGETQYF.

By frequency, this clonotype is medium-sized. This chain connects TRBV19 to TRBJ1-5; without DNA, the TCRdb call of TRBD1 cannot be checked. Germline loops: CDR1 LNHDA, CDR2 SQIVND (reference sequence). The CDR3 has 15 residues. CDR3 amino acids: CASQTGAAGSQPQHF.

The CDR3 is CASSMTSGGGSSYNEQFF. The rearrangement links TRBV19 to TRBJ2-1; TCRdb picks TRBD2, but there is no DNA to check that call. Germline V gene data show CDR1 as LNHDA and CDR2 as SQIVND (reference sequence). The CDR3 runs 18 residues. Full variable domain (rest looked up from reference TRBV19 and TRBJ2-1): DGGITQSPKYLFRKEGQNVTLSCEQNLNHDAMYWYRQDPGQGLRLIYYSQIVNDFQKGDIAEGYSVSREKKESFPLTVTSAQKNPTAFYLCASSMTSGGGSSYNEQFFGPGTRLTVL.

This clonotype registers medium-sized by frequency. The chain recombines TRBV10-3 with TRBJ2-2; TCRdb indicates TRBD1, and absent DNA this call remains unverified. Germline assignment: CDR1 ENHRY and CDR2 SYGVKD. CDR3 size: 14 residues. CDR3 region: CATSRGQGDGELFF.

This clonotype ranks as large in terms of frequency. The rearrangement links TRBV6-6 to TRBJ1-2; TCRdb reports TRBD1, a call that lacks DNA to check it against. Germline V gives CDR1 MNHNY, CDR2 SVGAGI (reference sequence). The CDR3 contains 16 residues. The CDR3 spells CASSRLDRSANYGYTF.

Considering frequency, this clonotype is medium-sized (0.01 to 0.1%). The V call is TRBV18, the J call TRBJ1-1; TCRdb calls TRBD1, which cannot be checked without DNA. CDR1 and CDR2 (germline): KGHSH, LQKENI. The CDR3 length is 13 residues. CDR3 in amino acids: CASSPGRGTEAFF.

This clonotype ranks as medium-sized (0.01 to 0.1%) in terms of frequency. The chain is built from TRBV6-2 or TRBV6-3 and TRBJ2-5; TCRdb's D gene call, TRBD1, goes unchecked for lack of DNA. In germline, CDR1 is MNHEY, CDR2 SVGEGT. The CDR3 is 14 amino acids. CDR3 sequence reads: CASSCSSGGETQYF.

The chain couples TRBV7-6 to TRBJ1-4; TCRdb lists TRBD1, though no DNA is available to test this call. The CDR3 is 14 residues long. The V gene's germline CDR1 is SGHVS and CDR2 FNYEAQ. CDR3 residues: CASSLARGGEKLFF.

Frequency places this clonotype as medium-sized. This sequence joins TRBV5-1 and TRBJ2-1; with no DNA, the TCRdb D assignment of TRBD2 cannot be verified. The CDR3 contains 17 residues. Germline assignment: CDR1 SGHRS and CDR2 YFSETQ. CDR3 residues: CASSPTSGRSSYNEQFF.

By frequency, this clonotype is medium-sized (0.01 to 0.1%). The CDR3 is CATTSSKGVGDQPQHF. The chain employs TRBV15 and TRBJ1-5; absent DNA, TCRdb's TRBD1 call cannot be checked. Germline V gene lookup returns CDR1 LNHNV and CDR2 YYDKDF (reference sequence). There are 16 residues in the CDR3.

Judged by frequency, this clonotype is medium-sized. The chain recombines TRBV19 with TRBJ1-3; TCRdb gives TRBD1 as the D gene, but with no DNA this cannot be confirmed. Germline V gene lookup returns CDR1 LNHDA and CDR2 SQIVND (reference sequence). This CDR3 spans 16 amino acids. The CDR3 region is CASSTGLKSSGNTIYF.

This clonotype is classed as medium-sized by frequency. CDR3 in amino acids: CASSWGQGEGNTEAFF. This chain uses TRBV27 with TRBJ1-1; TCRdb reports TRBD1, a call that lacks DNA to check it against. The CDR3 runs 16 residues. From germline, CDR1 is MNHEY and CDR2 SMNVEV (reference sequence).

This clonotype is called medium-sized (0.01 to 0.1%) based on its frequency. This sequence joins TRBV18 and TRBJ2-1. The CDR3 loop spans 14 amino acids. Looked up from germline, CDR1 is KGHSH and CDR2 is LQKENI. The CDR3 sequence: CASSPQGGLNEQFF.

Measured by frequency, this clonotype is hyperexpanded. The V and J genes are TRBV19 and TRBJ2-1; TCRdb's D gene call, TRBD1, goes unchecked for lack of DNA. CDR1 and CDR2 (germline): LNHDA, SQIVND (reference sequence). This CDR3 is built from 15 residues. CDR3 in amino acids: CASSIAGGSYNEQFF. The full variable domain, with the rest looked up from reference TRBV19 and TRBJ2-1, is DGGITQSPKYLFRKEGQNVTLSCEQNLNHDAMYWYRQDPGQGLRLIYYSQIVNDFQKGDIAEGYSVSREKKESFPLTVTSAQKNPTAFYLCASSIAGGSYNEQFFGPGTRLTVL.

This clonotype is labeled medium-sized based on frequency. The chain has TRBV6-5 and TRBJ2-5; TCRdb calls TRBD2, which cannot be checked without DNA. This CDR3 is built from 17 residues. Germline CDR1 MNHEY, CDR2 SVGAGI. CDR3 protein: CASRLRGLAELQETQYF.

This clonotype is classed as medium-sized by frequency. The chain is built from TRBV5-6 and TRBJ2-1; TCRdb gives TRBD2 as the D gene, but with no DNA this cannot be confirmed. Germline CDR1 is SGHDT and CDR2 is YYEEEE. This CDR3 region has 15 residues. This CDR3 reads CASRPGGLAGGKQFF.

The chain links TRBV29-1 to TRBJ1-2; the TCRdb D gene call, TRBD1, has no DNA to confirm it. Germline lookup yields CDR1 SQVTM and CDR2 ANQGSEA. The CDR3 sequence is 11 residues long. This CDR3 reads CSPTGFGGYTF.

The rearrangement links TRBV11-2 to TRBJ1-2; TCRdb's D call of TRBD1 is untestable without DNA. The CDR3 covers 13 residues. The germline gives CDR1 SGHAT, CDR2 FQNNGV. CDR3: CASSPGQGIGYTF.

According to its frequency, this clonotype is medium-sized (0.01 to 0.1%). The chain links TRBV19 to TRBJ1-3. The CDR3 is made up of 13 amino acids. Germline V lookup: CDR1 LNHDA, CDR2 SQIVND (reference sequence). CDR3 protein: CASSGFSGNTIYF.

This clonotype is medium-sized by frequency. The CDR3 here is CASSPPSSTASNYGYTF. V usage is TRBV18 and J usage is TRBJ1-2; checking the TCRdb D call of TRBD1 is not possible without DNA. CDR3 size: 17 residues. Germline V gene sequence: CDR1 KGHSH, CDR2 LQKENI.

Judged by frequency, this clonotype is medium-sized (0.01 to 0.1%). J is TRBJ2-7 and V is TRBV12-3 or TRBV12-4. The CDR3 spans 13 residues. This chain's CDR3 is CASTSTASYEQYF.

V is TRBV7-7 and J is TRBJ2-5; TCRdb gives TRBD1 as the D gene, but with no DNA this cannot be confirmed. The CDR3 totals 15 residues. The germline CDR1 and CDR2 sequences are SSHAT and FNYEAQ (reference sequence). Here the CDR3 reads CASSSGQGTQETQYF. The whole variable domain, remainder taken from reference TRBV7-7 and TRBJ2-5, is GAGVSQSPRYKVTKRGQDVTLRCDPISSHATLYWYQQALGQGPEFLTYFNYEAQPDKSGLPSDRFSAERPEGSISTLTIQRTEQRDSAMYRCASSSGQGTQETQYFGPGTRLLVL.

The chain has TRBV2 and TRBJ2-4; TCRdb picks TRBD1, but there is no DNA to check that call. This CDR3 comprises 13 residues. Germline V lookup: CDR1 SNHLY, CDR2 FYNNEI. CDR3 amino acids: CASSIGTKNIQYF.

The CDR3: CASSLGTEQYF. The J gene is TRBJ2-7, the V gene TRBV11-2; with no DNA, the TCRdb D assignment of TRBD1 cannot be verified. Per the germline V gene, CDR1 is SGHAT and CDR2 is FQNNGV. The CDR3 has 11 amino acids.

This clonotype registers medium-sized (0.01 to 0.1%) by frequency. The chain uses TRBV29-1 and TRBJ1-4. The CDR3 has 14 amino acids. Per the germline V gene, CDR1 is SQVTM and CDR2 is ANQGSEA. The CDR3 region is CSVEDGVQPEKLFF.

This clonotype is called medium-sized based on its frequency. The genes are TRBV7-2 and TRBJ1-2. The length of the CDR3 is 15 residues. Germline V CDR1 and CDR2: SGHTA, FQGNSA. The CDR3 loop reads CASSLGTVSNYGYTF.

The rearrangement uses TRBV7-2 and TRBJ2-5; TCRdb calls TRBD2, which cannot be checked without DNA. CDR1 SGHTA and CDR2 FQGNSA come from the germline V gene. The CDR3 spans 15 residues. CDR3 protein: CASSFQRGGGETQYF.

V is TRBV20-1 and J is TRBJ2-7; the D call from TCRdb, TRBD1, cannot be confirmed without DNA. Germline V gives CDR1 DFQATT, CDR2 SNEGSKA (reference sequence). This CDR3 contains 13 residues. CDR3 loop: CSARDETGFEQYF.